This entry describes one TCR beta chain. Its target is unknown. These data come from a study of cytomegalovirus exposure and HLA in healthy donors. The length of the CDR3 is 16 residues. Germline-derived CDR1 and CDR2 are MNHNS and SASEGT. V dropped 0 bases and J dropped 0; count of bases not matched to a gene: 5. Assay: immunoSEQ multiplex PCR; the TCRdb copy retains only in-frame clones and omits some. The profile shows 55,000 to 65,000 clones, 90% of them singletons. General study results and limits: The study put 150 or so TCR beta chains on its list as cytomegalovirus-associated. Rarity marked most TCR sequences, yet some public TCRs occurred in many donors.

The sequence was collected from a man aged 18 to 30 in good health and CMV-seronegative. The specimen was PBMCs. V gene TRBV6-1 combines with J gene TRBJ2-7; 7 bases align to TRBD2. As DNA, the CDR3 is TGTGCCAGCAGTGAAGCCTTGAGCGGGACCTCCTACGAGCAGTACTTC. This codes for CASSEALSGTSYEQYF.